This TCR beta chain was captured in a study of PD-1 blockade in classical Hodgkin lymphoma. Study results and limitations: Lower baseline TCR diversity was reported for newly diagnosed patients than for healthy donors. Significant TCR diversity gains by C4D1 occurred in CD4+ but not CD8+ cells. Complete responders had baseline diversity similar to newly diagnosed patients.

There was relapse after autologous stem cell transplantation in every patient, and there was variation in brentuximab vedotin exposure. Within the sample, this clone is medium-sized (0.01 to 0.1%). The antigen is unknown. Clones were sequenced by immunoSEQ multiplex PCR, and TCRdb holds only the in-frame ones, with some missing. The table shows around 19,000 clones, with 73% occurring only once. The CDR3 has 14 residues. Germline CDR1 MNHEY, CDR2 SMNVEV (reference sequence). Trimming removed 5 bases from V and 7 bases from J, with 17 bases in between. Sequences were derived from peripheral blood mononuclear cells (PBMCs), sampled before the second cycle of nivolumab. The chain couples TRBV27 to TRBJ2-5, with a possible D match to TRBD1 (6 bases). The TCR originated in a human donor with classical Hodgkin lymphoma. The CDR3 region is CASSAGAAAGTQYF. CDR3 nucleotide sequence: TGTGCCAGCAGTGCAGGGGCAGCGGCGGGGACCCAGTACTTC.